The 12 T cell receptor beta chains below come from one sample, sequenced in a study of Tregs in tolerant kidney transplant recipients. The data were produced by immunoSEQ multiplex PCR, yet TCRdb's version contains in-frame clones alone and is incomplete. The sample contains tens of thousands of clones, approximately 90% of which appear only once. Source: Tregs from blood, taken before the transplant. The receptors shown here come from a human donor who received a combined kidney and bone marrow transplant.

The chain recombines TRBV18 with TRBJ1-1; a weak D match, TRBD1 (5 bases). The V and J ends lost 5 bases and 4 bases respectively, with 17 bases between them. Germline V gives CDR1 KGHSH, CDR2 LQKENI. CDR3 size: 15 residues. The CDR3 bases are TGTGCCAGCTCAGGTTCGTTAGGGGATGGCACTGAAGCTTTCTTT. Protein: CASSGSLGDGTEAFF.

V gene TRBV7-2 combines with J gene TRBJ2-7; the D gene is possibly TRBD2 (6 bases). This CDR3 spans 16 amino acids. Germline V gene lookup returns CDR1 SGHTA and CDR2 FQGNSA. With 5 bases removed from V and 0 bases from J, the gap between germline ends came to 17 bases. CDR3 protein: CASSPTLWGDSYEQYF. CDR3 bases: TGTGCCAGCAGCCCGACTCTTTGGGGGGACTCCTACGAGCAGTACTTC.

This clone has just one count. The J gene is TRBJ2-3, the V gene TRBV18, with 9 bases fitting TRBD2. Germline values: CDR1 KGHSH, CDR2 LQKENI. The junction had 15 bases not matched to a gene; V was cut back by 0 bases and J by 2 bases. This CDR3 is 20 amino acids long. In DNA, the CDR3 is TGTGCCAGCTCACCACCCTCAACAGCGGGAGGCCCTCGGGCCACAGATACGCAGTATTTT. Encoded protein: CASSPPSTAGGPRATDTQYF.

This rearrangement joins TRBV6-5 to TRBJ1-1, with 8 bases matching TRBD1. This CDR3 is built from 15 residues. Germline lookup yields CDR1 MNHEY and CDR2 SVGAGI. With 0 bases clipped from V and 3 bases from J, the junction kept 3 bases outside the gene matches. CDR3 nucleotides: TGTGCCAGCAGTTACTCGGACAGGGTTGACACTGAAGCTTTCTTT. The encoded protein is CASSYSDRVDTEAFF.

The chain joins TRBV7-9 to TRBJ2-1; 10 positions match TRBD2. The CDR3 consists of 14 residues. Germline V gene sequence: CDR1 SEHNR, CDR2 FQNEAQ (reference sequence). V trimming: 11 bases; J trimming: 9 bases; junction bases outside the gene matches: 13. CDR3 in DNA: TGTGCCTTACAAACTAGCGGGACCATCCTTGAGCAGTTCTTC. Its translation is CALQTSGTILEQFF.

The rearrangement uses TRBV19 and TRBJ2-5; D remains ambiguous. CDR1 is LNHDA, CDR2 SQIVND, per germline (reference sequence). The ends were cut back, 4 bases at V and 5 bases at J, with 5 bases in the middle. CDR3 length: 11 residues. The DNA of the CDR3 is TGTGCCAGTAGTACTACGGAGACCCAGTACTTC. This codes for CASSTTETQYF. The full variable domain, with the rest looked up from reference TRBV19 and TRBJ2-5, is DGGITQSPKYLFRKEGQNVTLSCEQNLNHDAMYWYRQDPGQGLRLIYYSQIVNDFQKGDIAEGYSVSREKKESFPLTVTSAQKNPTAFYLCASSTTETQYFGPGTRLLVL.

The rearrangement uses TRBV5-1 and TRBJ2-3; TRBD2 aligns across 16 bases. J lost 5 bases, V lost 3 bases, and 6 bases had no gene match. CDR1 is SGHRS and CDR2 is YFSETQ in the germline V gene. The CDR3 has 17 amino acids. CDR3 DNA sequence: TGCGCCAGCAGCTCCGGGACTAGCGGGAGGGCCAAAGATACGCAGTATTTT. It encodes CASSSGTSGRAKDTQYF. Complete variable domain (other parts from reference TRBV5-1 and TRBJ2-3): KAGVTQTPRYLIKTRGQQVTLSCSPISGHRSVSWYQQTPGQGLQFLFEYFSETQRNKGNFPGRFSGRQFSNSRSEMNVSTLELGDSALYLCASSSGTSGRAKDTQYFGPGTRLTVL.

Of note for this clone: This specimen includes other DNA sequences encoding the same CDR3. The chain uses TRBV7-2 and TRBJ2-1; D gene uncertain. V dropped 3 bases and J dropped 2 bases, with 8 bases sitting between them. This CDR3 has 14 amino acids. Germline V gives CDR1 SGHTA, CDR2 FQGNSA. This CDR3 is CASSLSGTYNEQFF. DNA for the CDR3: TGTGCCAGCAGCTTGTCCGGAACCTACAATGAGCAGTTCTTC.

This chain uses TRBV28 with TRBJ2-5; 7 bases match TRBD1. The J segment lost 11 bases and the V segment lost 4 bases, leaving 10 bases of the junction unmatched. Germline values: CDR1 MDHEN, CDR2 SYDVKM. The CDR3 spans 13 residues. In DNA, the CDR3 is TGTGCCAGCAGTTGGCGACAGGGTGGGGAGCAGTACTTC. Protein product: CASSWRQGGEQYF.

The J gene is TRBJ1-2, the V gene TRBV4-2; 7 bases align to TRBD1. The junction had 9 bases not matched to a gene; V was cut back by 2 bases and J by 0 bases. Germline CDR1 is LGHNA and CDR2 is YNFKEQ. The CDR3 consists of 17 residues. The DNA of the CDR3 is TGTGCCAGCAGCCAACCAGATTGGGACAGCCCTAACTATGGCTACACCTTC. This gives the protein CASSQPDWDSPNYGYTF.

V usage is TRBV28 and J usage is TRBJ2-7, with 8 bases fitting TRBD1. J was trimmed by 3 bases and V by 3 bases; bases with no gene match: 10. The CDR3 has 16 amino acids. The V gene's germline CDR1 is MDHEN and CDR2 SYDVKM. The DNA of the CDR3 is TGTGCCAGCAGTTTTAGTTGGACAGGGAAAAACTACGAGCAGTACTTC. Translation gives CASSFSWTGKNYEQYF.

This clone was picked up one time. The gene calls are TRBV7-2 and TRBJ2-7; the D gene could be TRBD1 or TRBD2 (5 bases each). CDR3 length: 15 amino acids. The V and J ends lost 5 bases and 0 bases respectively, with 14 bases between them. Germline CDR1 reads SGHTA; CDR2 reads FQGNSA. CDR3 loop: CASSLGPTSSYEQYF. The CDR3, as DNA: TGTGCCAGCAGCCTGGGACCTACGAGCTCCTACGAGCAGTACTTC.